The 16 T cell receptor beta chains presented below share a single source sample, sequenced in a study of CD8+ T cells in alopecia areata. Sequencing relied on a cDNA template that was reverse transcribed from extracted RNA. Only in-frame clones appear in the TCRdb table, and some are missing; sequencing was by immunoSEQ multiplex PCR. The table has more than 200,000 clones, roughly 69% seen once. The starting material was CD4+ T cells sorted from blood, obtained at week 0. These receptor sequences come from a human donor with alopecia areata.

The J gene is TRBJ2-5, the V gene TRBV30; D gene unclear. Germline V CDR1 and CDR2: GTSNPN, SVGIG (reference sequence). The CDR3 sequence is 12 residues long. V shed 0 bases and J shed 9 bases, with 11 bases lying between them. DNA for the CDR3: TGTGCCTGGAGTGTTGTTGGTGTGGCCCAGTACTTC. This codes for CAWSVVGVAQYF.

The rearrangement uses TRBV13 and TRBJ2-3, with 8 positions matching TRBD2. Looked up from germline, CDR1 is PRHDT and CDR2 is FYEKMQ (reference sequence). CDR3 length: 15 amino acids. Trimming removed 2 bases from V and 7 bases from J; junction bases left unmatched: 8. CDR3 in DNA: TGTGCCAGCAGCTTAAGGTTAGCGGGGTGGAATACGCAGTATTTT. This gives the protein CASSLRLAGWNTQYF. Combining the CDR3 with reference TRBV13 and TRBJ2-3 gives the whole variable domain AAGVIQSPRHLIKEKRETATLKCYPIPRHDTVYWYQQGPGQDPQFLISFYEKMQSDKGSIPDRFSAQQFSDYHSELNMSSLELGDSALYFCASSLRLAGWNTQYFGPGTRLTVL.

The rearrangement joins TRBV6-5 to TRBJ1-6, with D unresolved. Looked up from germline, CDR1 is MNHEY and CDR2 is SVGAGI. Trimming pared 6 bases from V and 6 bases from J, leaving 12 bases between. The CDR3 covers 14 residues. CDR3 residues: CASSPIGRNSPLHF. The CDR3 bases are TGTGCCAGCAGCCCTATCGGACGTAATTCACCCCTCCACTTT.

The chain links TRBV7-9 to TRBJ2-7, with 7 bases matching TRBD1. The CDR3 is made up of 12 amino acids. Trimming cost V 7 bases and J 3 bases; bases outside gene matches: 3. Germline CDR1 reads SEHNR; CDR2 reads FQNEAQ (reference sequence). Here the CDR3 DNA reads TGTGCCAGCACGGCAGGGGGCTACGAGCAGTACTTC. Its translation is CASTAGGYEQYF.

This clone was found a few times. This chain uses TRBV20-1 with TRBJ1-2, with 10 bases fitting TRBD1. Germline V gene sequence: CDR1 DFQATT, CDR2 SNEGSKA (reference sequence). V was pared by 5 bases and J by 6 bases, with 0 bases of the junction left unmatched. The CDR3 consists of 11 residues. The CDR3 region has the DNA TGCAGTGCTGGGACAGGGGATGGCTACACCTTC. This translates into CSAGTGDGYTF.

A note on this clone: Distinct nucleotide sequences in the sample also encode this CDR3. The chain has TRBV5-1 and TRBJ2-5; D unresolved. V was pared by 2 bases and J by 1 base, with 3 bases between. In germline, CDR1 is SGHRS, CDR2 YFSETQ. This CDR3 contains 12 residues. CDR3 in amino acids: CASSLLQETQYF. The DNA for the CDR3 is TGCGCCAGCAGCTTACTCCAAGAGACCCAGTACTTC.

The rearrangement uses TRBV4-3 and TRBJ1-4; D gene unclear. Germline V gene sequence: CDR1 LGHNA, CDR2 YSLEER. Between the trimmed V and J ends, which lost 4 bases and 11 bases, there was a span of 17 bases. This CDR3 is built from 14 residues. In nucleotides, the CDR3 is TGCGCCAGCAGCCTTTCCATGACGAGTGGGAAACTGTTTTTT. This translates into CASSLSMTSGKLFF.

The rearrangement links TRBV19 to TRBJ2-3; tentatively, D is TRBD2 (5 bases). From germline, CDR1 is LNHDA and CDR2 SQIVND (reference sequence). CDR3 length: 15 residues. Trimming stripped 4 bases from V and 4 bases from J, with 15 bases between. The CDR3 sequence: CASSRRETGADTQYF. As DNA, the CDR3 is TGTGCCAGTAGTAGGCGCGAGACCGGGGCAGATACGCAGTATTTT. The full variable domain, in which reference TRBV19 and TRBJ2-3 provide the parts outside the CDR3, is DGGITQSPKYLFRKEGQNVTLSCEQNLNHDAMYWYRQDPGQGLRLIYYSQIVNDFQKGDIAEGYSVSREKKESFPLTVTSAQKNPTAFYLCASSRRETGADTQYFGPGTRLTVL.

There are a few counts of this clone. The gene calls are TRBV6-1 and TRBJ2-5; 7 nucleotides agree with TRBD1. The CDR3 length is 14 residues. Trimming removed 6 bases from V and 2 bases from J; junction bases left unmatched: 6. Germline V gives CDR1 MNHNS, CDR2 SASEGT. The CDR3 spells CASRTQGRQETQYF. The DNA for the CDR3 is TGTGCCAGCAGAACACAGGGGCGACAAGAGACCCAGTACTTC.

The chain carries TRBV27 and TRBJ1-2; D is undetermined. The germline CDR1 and CDR2 sequences are MNHEY and SMNVEV (reference sequence). V lost 5 bases to trimming and J lost 3 bases, with 10 bases between them. The CDR3 runs 13 residues. The CDR3 sequence is CASSIREDYGYTF. The DNA for the CDR3 is TGTGCCAGCAGTATAAGGGAAGACTATGGCTACACCTTC.

This chain links TRBV7-2 with TRBJ1-2; 9 nucleotides match TRBD1. Germline lookup yields CDR1 SGHTA and CDR2 FQGNSA. The J segment lost 6 bases and the V segment lost 3 bases, leaving 2 bases of the junction unmatched. The CDR3 totals 13 residues. In DNA, the CDR3 is TGTGCCAGCAGCTTCGGGACAGGGAATGGCTACACCTTC. Its protein is CASSFGTGNGYTF.

The J gene is TRBJ2-3, the V gene TRBV7-2, with D perhaps TRBD2 (6 bases). Trimming cost V 5 bases and J 4 bases, with 22 bases left between them. Germline V gene lookup returns CDR1 SGHTA and CDR2 FQGNSA. The CDR3 totals 17 residues. CDR3 sequence (DNA): TGTGCCAGCAGCCTGGCTGTGGGCGGGGTCGGGTCAGATACGCAGTATTTT. This codes for CASSLAVGGVGSDTQYF.

This chain links TRBV29-1 with TRBJ1-1, with D tentatively TRBD1 (6 bases). V was trimmed by 0 bases and J by 8 bases, leaving 13 bases between them. Per germline, CDR1 SQVTM and CDR2 ANQGSEA. The CDR3 runs to 13 residues. The CDR3 is CSVEDLEGTEAFF. In DNA form, the CDR3 reads TGCAGCGTTGAAGATCTGGAGGGGACAGAAGCTTTCTTT.

This clone was recorded a few times. V and J are TRBV29-1 and TRBJ2-5, with 7 bases fitting TRBD1. The CDR3 extends over 12 amino acids. The germline V gene encodes CDR1 SQVTM and CDR2 ANQGSEA. Losses at the gene ends were 4 bases for V and 3 bases for J; bases not matched to a gene: 2. The CDR3 loop is CSVVGQEETQYF. CDR3 in DNA: TGCAGCGTTGTCGGACAGGAAGAGACCCAGTACTTC.

The chain couples TRBV7-9 to TRBJ2-7; tentatively, D is TRBD1 (5 bases). In germline, CDR1 is SEHNR, CDR2 FQNEAQ (reference sequence). V dropped 5 bases and J dropped 6 bases, with 8 bases sitting between them. CDR3 length: 11 amino acids. CDR3 in amino acids: CASSRGTEQYF. The CDR3 nucleotides read TGTGCCAGCAGCAGGGGCACCGAGCAGTACTTC.

The chain couples TRBV5-1 to TRBJ2-1; D remains unclear. CDR1 and CDR2 from the germline V gene are SGHRS and YFSETQ. The germline V and J ends were trimmed by 0 bases and 8 bases, with 12 bases remaining between them. CDR3 length equals 14 residues. This chain's CDR3 is CASSLVPGVDEQFF. Here the CDR3 DNA reads TGCGCCAGCAGCTTGGTTCCAGGCGTCGATGAGCAGTTCTTC.